This paragraph reports one T cell receptor beta chain. The specificity of this receptor is unknown. The junction differs from germline at one of its ends, possibly a read error. CDR1 and CDR2 are read off the germline V gene as SGDLS and YYNGEE. The cysteine opens and the phenylalanine closes a CDR3 of 16 amino acids. Just the 48-base CDR3 DNA is kept, in frame starting at base 1. The source of the sample is a study of cytomegalovirus exposure and HLA in healthy donors (dated by TCRdb to the late 2010s). Regarding the complete study: According to an earlier analysis of 550 to 750 of the donors, roughly 180 million T cells yielded over 90 million unique TCR beta sequences and 276 Gb of sequence data. An early release that covered about 600 HLA-typed donors contained about 300 gigabases of sequencing data and about 93 million unique TCR sequences. The genetic ancestry cluster associated with self-reported Caucasian donors included 80% to 90% of the 300 to 450 genotyped donors. The aim of the study was to test whether cataloging public T cell receptors could identify signatures of past pathogen exposure. The study profiled the T cell repertoires of about 720 subjects by immunosequencing and related them to cytomegalovirus serostatus. A separate validation cohort of 100 to 150 different subjects was used in addition to the roughly 620-subject first cohort. To predict cytomegalovirus infection status, the study combined high-throughput TCR immunosequencing, statistical association of individual TCRs with disease status, and machine learning. A later analysis re-examined previously published TCR beta repertoires from 600 to 700 donors and added high-resolution HLA genotyping to investigate patterns of TCR occurrence. Rather than drawing on any new phenotypic data, the later analysis identified candidate immune exposures from TCR beta sequences and the way those sequences occurred across donors. An earlier analysis of approximately 580 of the donors used high-throughput TCR beta sequencing to judge whether each TCR beta V gene segment behaved as functional or pseudogenic. Donor age, sex, ethnicity and CMV serostatus were compiled alongside the repertoire data. A later genetic analysis took genome-wide SNP genotypes for about 55% of the 666 donors and used that subset as a discovery cohort. All discovery cohort repertoires had been generated using a single sequencing platform. HLA typing included class I and class II loci at four-digit resolution. The number of donors typed differed by locus, with about 620-630 for A, B, C, DRB1 and DQB1, approximately 500 for DQA1, over 600 for DPA1, and 450 to 480 for DPB1. Because of strong linkage in the cohort, roughly five DR-DQ haplotypes were treated as single units for association and clustering. On average, around 240,000 unique TCR beta nucleotide sequences were sequenced per donor among 300 to 500 genotyped donors of the cohort, with roughly 18% of those sequences being non-productive.

The library was prepared using the immunoSEQ multiplex PCR assay. For the multiplex PCR, a mixture combining 60 forward primers for TCR Vbeta segments and 13 reverse primers for TCR Jbeta segments was used. The CDR3 region of rearranged TCR beta genes was amplified from genomic DNA by a multiplex PCR assay. The Illumina HiSeq System was used to sequence the amplified TCR beta libraries as 87-base-pair reads. As for the original processing: A later analysis counted tens of millions of unique TCR beta chains across the roughly 700 repertoires, and 10 million to 12 million of these chains were shared by at least two donors. Raw reads were error-corrected and collapsed into unique sequences by a nearest-neighbor algorithm in which closely related sequences were merged to remove PCR and sequencing errors. Alignment of CDR3 sequences to IMGT reference sequences was used to assign V, D and J gene segments. For a sequence to be retained, at least a six-nucleotide match to both a V gene segment and a J gene segment was required. Rearrangements were classified as productive when the CDR3 lacked stop codons and remained in frame with V and J, and all other rearrangements were classified as non-productive. Following IMGT convention, CDR3 was defined as the stretch from the second conserved V-encoded cysteine up to the conserved J-encoded phenylalanine. The earlier analysis of some 600 of the donors excluded sequences that lacked an unambiguous match to a single V gene segment. In an earlier analysis of almost 600 of the donors, a V segment was called functional when productive rearrangements were above 56.7%, and segregating when the standard deviation between donors exceeded 5%. A statistical classification framework was built for diagnosing cytomegalovirus status from the catalog of TCR beta chain sequences. In a later analysis, V and J genes were assigned by comparing TCR nucleotide sequences against IMGT/GENE-DB human TR gene sequences. In a later analysis, CDR3 sequences and most-parsimonious VDJ recombination scenarios were assigned using the TCRdist pipeline. A later analysis defined each TCR beta chain by its CDR3 amino acid sequence plus V-gene family, and excluded reads lacking a unique V-gene family. As a way to deal with suspected cross-contamination and a sequencing artifact, a later analysis dropped 450 to 600 nucleotide sequences that were highly shared and had low generation probability. In a later analysis, a clonal expansion index for each public chain was calculated from normalized within-repertoire ranks of inferred template counts. Generation probabilities in a later analysis came from a VDJ recombination model fitted to out-of-frame rearrangements, and those results were checked against IGoR. A later analysis scored TCR-TCR, TCR-HLA and TCR-CMV co-occurrence with hypergeometric tests, applying a repertoire-size bias correction to TCR pairs. To estimate false discovery rates, a later analysis permuted the HLA or CMV assignments 20 times. In a later analysis, co-occurring TCRs were grouped with DBSCAN, and TCRdist sequence similarity was added when clustering was performed within HLA-allele-positive subsets. Repertoires with fewer than 30,000 or more than 120,000 public chains, plus five repertoires with anomalous nucleotide sharing, were excluded from co-occurrence clustering. TCRdb provides this immuneACCESS table in a form limited to in-frame rearrangements. Some clones are lacking; in checked studies, under half of them reflect an unresolved V gene, and why the rest are absent is not known. The V and J calls and clone size were taken over from that table, and D and trimming were inferred from the DNA. The table for this sample lists 100,000 to 150,000 clones. 2.2% of the sample is held by the ten biggest clonotypes.

The cohort comprised some 700 healthy bone marrow donors. Cohort members were all nominally healthy when sampled, although unrecorded immune exposures were likely present. The donor tested CMV seronegative and was one of the 352 seronegative cohort members. Every donor gave a peripheral blood sample, and the peripheral blood mononuclear cells from that sample were used for TCR beta sequencing. Genomic DNA was extracted from the blood cell samples with the Qiagen DNeasy Blood Extraction Kit. Broad study findings and their caveats: In both the original and validation cohorts, the classifier was reported to diagnose cytomegalovirus status with high specificity and sensitivity. Linkage disequilibrium might explain the correlated functional status among segregating V segments, but an unknown experimental factor could not be excluded. A further reported finding was that TCR beta sequences accurately predicted the HLA-A and HLA-B alleles for most subjects in the first cohort. Most TCR sequences were observed very rarely across donors, whereas some public TCRs were present in many individuals. A group of highly shared sequence variants was considered likely to be a technical artifact of the sequencing pipeline. Because the 87-base-pair reads could not distinguish some IMGT-functional V segments, including TRBV6-2 and TRBV6-3, those segments were excluded. In an earlier analysis of several hundred of the donors, most TCR beta V segments were observed in productive rearrangements about 87% or about 30% of the time, broadly matching IMGT annotations. According to a later analysis, most CMV-associated TCR beta chains appeared to be HLA-restricted, and the HLA associations seemed to be driven largely by CMV exposure. The authors suggested that the approach could potentially be extended to other disease states and immunological phenotypes. According to a later analysis, TCR association rates differed among HLA loci, with DRB1 alleles showing the most associated TCRs and HLA-C alleles showing the fewest. In a later genetic analysis, a missense DCLRE1C variant was associated with V-gene and J-gene trimming of TCR beta chains, and the association was replicated in an independent cohort. A later analysis found that HLA-associated TCR beta chains were more clonally expanded and had lower generation probabilities than equally common non-associated chains. A few of the identified cytomegalovirus-associated TCR beta chains were confirmed in vitro to be specific for cytomegalovirus antigens. A later analysis reported that several top co-occurrence clusters appeared linked to parvovirus B19, influenza, CMV and Epstein-Barr virus. At a false discovery rate of 0.05, a later analysis linked 16,951 TCR beta sequences to specific HLA alleles. Because some donors lacked HLA typing at each locus, the association tests relied only on the typed subset. According to a later genetic analysis, donors in an Asian-associated ancestry cluster had fewer N-insertions in productive TCRs than the roughly 670-donor mean. Sequencing depth was assumed to be roughly uniform across donors in the presence/absence analyses, though that assumption may not hold. The earlier analysis of fewer than 750 of the donors excluded roughly 16 rarely observed V segments, including chromosome 9 orphons, because counts were too low. Assigning TCR associations to individual alleles was difficult when HLA alleles, especially DR and DQ, strongly co-occurred. CMV serostatus was the only immune exposure information available for the cohort. The study listed approximately 150 TCR beta chains as associated with cytomegalovirus. The cohort was sequenced for TCR beta chains only, and without alpha or paired-chain data the features that could be detected were limited.

Sequences were obtained from PBMCs. This TCR came from a man in his forties in good health and CMV-seronegative. Recombination connected TRBV9 to TRBJ2-2; a tentative D match to TRBD2 spans 5 bases. The CDR3 sequence is CASSVGDAANTGELLF. The nucleotide sequence is given as TGTGCCAGCAGCGTAGGAGACGCCGCGAACACCGGGGAGCTGCTTTTT.